This T cell receptor beta chain was sequenced for a study of T cell changes during pregnancy in multiple sclerosis. Profiled with immunoSEQ multiplex PCR; TCRdb holds only in-frame clones, not every one. The sample gives tens of thousands of clones, 89% of which show up once; roughly 0.5% is in the top ten. V was clipped by 3 bases and J by 7 bases, with 19 bases between them. Germline V CDR1 and CDR2: GTSNPN, SVGIG (reference sequence). The CDR3 has 15 amino acids. The TCR originated in a female donor with multiple sclerosis, enrolled in a pregnancy study. The specimen was CD4+ T cells from peripheral blood mononuclear cells, collected in the first trimester of pregnancy. The rearrangement uses TRBV30 and TRBJ1-5; TRBD1 might be the D (6 bases). The DNA for the CDR3 is TGTGCCTGGAGCCTTGGGGGGGCGCGGGACCAGCCCCAGCATTTT. It codes for CAWSLGGARDQPQHF.